This is a list of T cell receptor beta chains from one sample in a study of T cell changes during pregnancy in multiple sclerosis. Profiled with immunoSEQ multiplex PCR; TCRdb holds only in-frame clones, not every one. The sample records more than 50,000 clones, 90% being singletons. The source was peripheral blood, collected in the first trimester of pregnancy. These receptor sequences come from a female donor in good health, enrolled as a control in a pregnancy study. CDR3s include the opening cysteine and the closing phenylalanine or tryptophan. Fields, in order: V gene, clone size, J gene, CDR3 protein. A row's size may be missing; if present it is once, few, many or a size class.

>TRBV18|-|TRBJ2-1
CASSDLGTNSYNEQFF
>TRBV20-1|-|TRBJ1-2
CSATDYGYTF
>TRBV7-9|-|TRBJ2-7
CASSFLTSPASYEQYF
>TRBV4-3|-|TRBJ2-3
CASSQDRRNTDTQYF
>TRBV6-5|-|TRBJ1-1
CASSLGQGAGWAFF
>TRBV7-9|once|TRBJ2-7
CASSWGQTYEQYF
>TRBV7-2|once|TRBJ2-2
CASSSTGINTGELFF
>TRBV21-1|-|TRBJ2-7
CASSKGDRYYEQYF
>TRBV5-1|-|TRBJ1-1
CASRPSRSTSEAFF
>TRBV7-7|-|TRBJ1-2
CASSVTGPPTENYGYTF
>TRBV7-8|-|TRBJ2-5
CASSFGGWETQYF
>TRBV19|-|TRBJ2-1
CASSPLGATPHNEQFF
>TRBV2|once|TRBJ2-2
CASTSLGLNTGELFF
>TRBV30|-|TRBJ2-7
CAWSVTGDYEQYF
>TRBV11-3|-|TRBJ2-7
CASSFDKAGETYEQYF
>TRBV9|-|TRBJ1-1
CASSSTGGIGTEAFF
>TRBV2|-|TRBJ2-3
CASGGRVTDTQYF
>TRBV5-1|-|TRBJ2-7
CASGSTYEQYF
>TRBV4-3|-|-
CASSQLQGANYEQYF
>TRBV7-2|-|TRBJ1-2
CASSLGTGNYGYTF
>TRBV12-2|-|TRBJ1-6
CASRLAWEGSSYNSPLHF
>TRBV7-2|-|TRBJ2-1
CASSLLGVQFF
>TRBV11-3|once|TRBJ2-2
CASSLWQGDTGELFF
>TRBV7-9|-|TRBJ1-6
CASSYDRVVDNSPLHF
>TRBV5-4|few|TRBJ1-2
CASSSQGGYTF
>TRBV7-2|-|TRBJ1-2
CASSQGGLAHGYTF
>TRBV27|-|TRBJ2-5
CASSLLGPDRDARETQYF
>TRBV27|-|TRBJ2-5
CASRALGAGRDGWTQYF
>TRBV2|-|TRBJ1-1
CASRGDTVNTEAFF
>TRBV6-6|-|TRBJ2-1
CASTPRAGAAHNEQFF
>TRBV9|-|TRBJ2-3
CASSPRQGDNRRNTQYF
>TRBV5-4|-|TRBJ2-7
CASSLRDRLEQYF
>TRBV13|-|TRBJ2-1
CASSPDSISYNEQFF
>TRBV7-2|-|TRBJ2-3
CASSTGQKDTQYF
>TRBV2|-|TRBJ1-5
CASSGTGAGNQPQHF
>TRBV4-2|-|TRBJ2-6
CASSQMIGGDRANVLTF
>TRBV10-3|-|TRBJ1-5
CAISSGSNQPQHF
>TRBV9|-|TRBJ1-1
CASSSQQGTEAFF
>TRBV29-1|-|TRBJ2-5
CSVPGEWESETQYF
>TRBV29-1|-|TRBJ2-1
CSVEGGQVYNEQFF
>TRBV10-3|-|TRBJ2-1
CAIGSGGASYNEQFF
>TRBV7-2|-|TRBJ2-2
CASSSFGSGGAYTGELFF
>TRBV7-7|-|TRBJ2-5
CASSLVAGGRETQYF
>TRBV5-4|-|TRBJ2-1
CASSPSSGNPYNEQFF
>TRBV11-3|-|TRBJ2-7
CASSLGGIAYEQYF
>TRBV29-1|once|TRBJ1-6
CSAATGGDNSPLHF
>TRBV9|-|TRBJ2-1
CASSVAAWGLAGINEQFF
>TRBV28|-|TRBJ2-5
CASSDPGLAETQYF
>TRBV6-6|few|TRBJ2-7
CASGLQLHGEQYF
>TRBV5-1|-|TRBJ1-5
CASSWAGEDGPQHF
>TRBV10-3|-|TRBJ2-3
CAIKDRATDTQYF
>TRBV6-6|-|TRBJ2-1
CASRGEGSNEQFF
>TRBV29-1|-|TRBJ2-7
CSAGTATYEQYF
>TRBV29-1|once|TRBJ2-7
CSVEDSTTTISYEQYF